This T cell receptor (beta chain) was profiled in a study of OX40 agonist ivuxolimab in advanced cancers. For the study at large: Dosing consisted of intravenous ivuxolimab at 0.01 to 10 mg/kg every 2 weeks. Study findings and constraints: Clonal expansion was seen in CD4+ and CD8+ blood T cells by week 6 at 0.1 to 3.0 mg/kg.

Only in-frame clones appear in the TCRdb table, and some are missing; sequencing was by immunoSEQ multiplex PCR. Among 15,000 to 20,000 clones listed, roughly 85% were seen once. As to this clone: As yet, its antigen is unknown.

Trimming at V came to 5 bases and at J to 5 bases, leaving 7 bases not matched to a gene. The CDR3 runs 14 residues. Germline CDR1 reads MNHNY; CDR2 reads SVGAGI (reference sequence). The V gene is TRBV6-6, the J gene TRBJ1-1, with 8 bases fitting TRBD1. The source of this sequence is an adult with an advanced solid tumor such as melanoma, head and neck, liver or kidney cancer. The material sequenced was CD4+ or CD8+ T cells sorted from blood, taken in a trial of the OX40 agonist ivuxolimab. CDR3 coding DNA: TGTGCCAGCAGTCCCCCGGACAGGGCTACTGAAGCTTTCTTT. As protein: CASSPPDRATEAFF.